A selection of T cell receptor beta chains follows, all from one sample in a study of blood T cell repertoires in COVID-19. Clones were sequenced by immunoSEQ multiplex PCR, and TCRdb holds only the in-frame ones, with some missing. The sample contains 300,000 or so clones, 89% of which appear only once. Sample: peripheral blood. The receptors were sampled from a man younger than 35 who had recovered from COVID-19. The CDR3 runs from the conserved cysteine through the conserved F or W.

V,length,J,CDR3
TRBV7-2,15,TRBJ2-5,CASSLDRGREETQYF
TRBV20-1,11,TRBJ2-3,CSAPRRDTQYF
TRBV3-1/TRBV3-2,14,TRBJ2-7,CASSQSGGIHEQYF
TRBV3-1/TRBV3-2,16,TRBJ1-1,CASSQEGGQGYTEAFF
TRBV7-3,14,TRBJ2-3,CASSLGQTTDTQYF
TRBV18,15,TRBJ1-1,CASSPGGQMNTEAFF
TRBV18,14,TRBJ2-7,CASSPTDIPYEQYF
TRBV7-3,16,TRBJ2-6,CASSPRTGSGANVLTF
TRBV2,13,TRBJ1-1,CASKDDRGAEAFF
TRBV27,13,TRBJ2-7,CASSPRGTYEQYF
TRBV4-3,14,TRBJ1-1,CASSQVAGNTEAFF
TRBV19,16,TRBJ1-1,CASSISQDYMNTEAFF
TRBV27,15,TRBJ1-5,CASSPTGERNQPQHF
TRBV10-3,13,TRBJ2-2,CATLQINTGELFF
TRBV6-4,13,TRBJ2-7,CASTTGVIYEQYF
TRBV2,17,TRBJ1-3,CASSENPRASSGNTIYF
TRBV20-1,16,TRBJ2-3,CSASNPTSGSEDTQYF
TRBV6-6,14,TRBJ2-2,CASSSLRGTGELFF
TRBV20-1,14,TRBJ2-1,CSASLAGALGEQFF
TRBV2,15,TRBJ1-2,CASSARQGFNYGYTF
TRBV11-2,14,TRBJ2-7,CASNPGLAGVEQYF
TRBV6-5,15,TRBJ2-7,CASSFREGRNYEQYF
TRBV5-1,15,TRBJ1-1,CASSFGTGMKGAAFF
TRBV13,15,TRBJ2-1,CASSLGLAGGGEQFF
TRBV4-2,13,TRBJ2-7,CASSQDPLAKQYF
TRBV5-1,15,TRBJ1-1,CASTPGQGGSTEAFF
TRBV5-8,11,TRBJ2-1,CASIFGGEQFF
TRBV19,16,TRBJ2-1,CASSLQLAGGVNEQFF
TRBV5-1,13,TRBJ1-3,CASSLEEGNTIYF
TRBV19,15,TRBJ1-1,CASSIGQPGITEAFF
TRBV6-5,14,TRBJ1-6,CASSYSTGDSPLHF
TRBV7-9,14,TRBJ2-7,CASSPPGQGYEQYF
TRBV29-1,14,TRBJ2-1,CSVCTLAGDNEQFF
TRBV27,13,TRBJ1-2,CASSFPQGYGYTF
TRBV5-6,15,TRBJ1-1,CASSLVGGTDTEAFF
TRBV19,14,TRBJ1-1,CATLGGAQGTEAFF
TRBV21-1,18,TRBJ2-1,CASSSRLAGPSSYNEQFF
TRBV7-2,13,TRBJ2-1,CASSLQGSYEQFF
TRBV19,19,TRBJ1-5,CASSPPPRTGVGYNQPQHF
TRBV19,15,TRBJ2-1,CASSLPSGIHNEQFF
TRBV5-1,15,TRBJ1-5,CASSNSGTGYQPQHF
TRBV13,16,TRBJ2-3,CASSIETSGSTDTQYF
TRBV6-1,14,TRBJ1-2,CASSESGEGYGYTF
TRBV19,14,TRBJ2-2,CASTGTVYTGELFF
TRBV15,16,TRBJ2-2,CATSRDLDRGSGELFF
TRBV27,16,TRBJ2-7,CASSLSEVAGSYEQYF
TRBV15,15,TRBJ2-7,CATQKGADGAYEQYF
TRBV7-2,17,TRBJ2-1,CASSSRLAGSIYNEQFF
TRBV7-9,15,TRBJ2-3,CASSLSQRGTDTQYF
TRBV2,14,TRBJ2-3,CASRLTGGTDTQYF